These T cell receptor beta chains were read from a single sample in a study of control samples from healthy donors and cancer patients. Here immunoSEQ multiplex PCR was the method, and the copy in TCRdb shows in-frame clones only, minus some. This table has about 130,000 clones, about 92% appearing once. The sample comprised PBMCs. These receptors were obtained from a man aged 50 to 59 with head and neck cancer. Each CDR3 is given with its conserved first and last residue. The D gene is left open where the match is weak. Expanded clones are given a class, and other clones once, few, many or no size at all.

CDR3 DNA: TGTGCCAGCAGCGGGGGAAGAGGGCGGGAGCAGTACTTC
CDR3 protein: CASSGGRGREQYF
V gene: TRBV13
J gene: TRBJ2-7
D gene: -
clone size: few

CDR3 DNA: TGTGCCAGCAGTGAAGATGTGGACTACGAGCAGTACTTC
CDR3 protein: CASSEDVDYEQYF
V gene: TRBV6-1
J gene: TRBJ2-7
D gene: -
clone size: -

CDR3 DNA: TGTGCCAGCAGGAACGGACAGGGGGCGGTGCAGCCCCAGCATTTT
CDR3 protein: CASRNGQGAVQPQHF
V gene: TRBV28
J gene: TRBJ1-5
D gene: TRBD1
clone size: -

CDR3 DNA: TGTGCCAGCAGCCGTCCGAGCGGGGGGGCGGGAGAGACCCAGTACTTC
CDR3 protein: CASSRPSGGAGETQYF
V gene: TRBV5-4
J gene: TRBJ2-5
D gene: TRBD2
clone size: -

CDR3 DNA: TGTGCCAGCAGCCGTACTAGCGGGGGGGCTTTCGGGGAGCTGTTTTTT
CDR3 protein: CASSRTSGGAFGELFF
V gene: TRBV7-8
J gene: TRBJ2-2
D gene: TRBD2
clone size: -

CDR3 DNA: TGCGCCAGCAGCCCCGGGACAGGGTCCCCCGAGCAGTACTTC
CDR3 protein: CASSPGTGSPEQYF
V gene: TRBV4-3
J gene: TRBJ2-7
D gene: TRBD1
clone size: -

CDR3 DNA: TGTGCCAGCAGCCAAGGGTGGGGCGGGAACGGCTACAATGAGCAGTTCTTC
CDR3 protein: CASSQGWGGNGYNEQFF
V gene: TRBV3-1/TRBV3-2
J gene: TRBJ2-1
D gene: -
clone size: -

CDR3 DNA: TGTGCCACCAGTGACCGAGGACAGGGTTACCAGCCCCAGCATTTT
CDR3 protein: CATSDRGQGYQPQHF
V gene: TRBV24-1
J gene: TRBJ1-5
D gene: TRBD1
clone size: -

CDR3 DNA: TGTGCCACCATCGACAGGCTCTATGGCTACACCTTC
CDR3 protein: CATIDRLYGYTF
V gene: TRBV27
J gene: TRBJ1-2
D gene: -
clone size: -

CDR3 DNA: TGTGCCAGCAGCTTGTCACGGGTTTTAGGGGGAGCCAAAAACATTCAGTACTTC
CDR3 protein: CASSLSRVLGGAKNIQYF
V gene: TRBV5-6
J gene: TRBJ2-4
D gene: -
clone size: -

CDR3 DNA: TGTGCCAGTAGTGCCGGGACAGGGCAATTTAACACCGGGGAGCTGTTTTTT
CDR3 protein: CASSAGTGQFNTGELFF
V gene: TRBV19
J gene: TRBJ2-2
D gene: TRBD1
clone size: -

CDR3 DNA: TGTGCCAGCAGTTTCCACCGGGGTTACGGTGAGCAGTTCTTC
CDR3 protein: CASSFHRGYGEQFF
V gene: TRBV6-2/TRBV6-3
J gene: TRBJ2-1
D gene: -
clone size: -

CDR3 DNA: TGTGCCAGCAGCTTAGCGCGGGCGGGGGCCGGCACAGATACGCAGTATTTT
CDR3 protein: CASSLARAGAGTDTQYF
V gene: TRBV7-9
J gene: TRBJ2-3
D gene: -
clone size: once

CDR3 DNA: TGTGCCACAAAAACAGGGACGAGGGGCTATGGCTACACCTTC
CDR3 protein: CATKTGTRGYGYTF
V gene: TRBV28
J gene: TRBJ1-2
D gene: -
clone size: -

CDR3 DNA: TGTGCCTGGAAGGCGTATGGAGGGGAAAAACTGTTTTTT
CDR3 protein: CAWKAYGGEKLFF
V gene: TRBV30
J gene: TRBJ1-4
D gene: -
clone size: -

CDR3 DNA: TGTGCCAGCAGCGCGGCGACGGCCACTTGGGGCTACACCTTC
CDR3 protein: CASSAATATWGYTF
V gene: TRBV9
J gene: TRBJ1-2
D gene: -
clone size: -

CDR3 DNA: TGTGCCAGCAGGGCACAACTATACACAGATACGCAGTATTTT
CDR3 protein: CASRAQLYTDTQYF
V gene: TRBV2
J gene: TRBJ2-3
D gene: -
clone size: once

CDR3 DNA: TGCGCCTCCGGAGGGGCCGGCTACAATGAGCAGTTCTTC
CDR3 protein: CASGGAGYNEQFF
V gene: TRBV5-1
J gene: TRBJ2-1
D gene: -
clone size: -

CDR3 DNA: TGTGCCAGCAGCTTGGACACGGACAGGCAATATGGCTACACCTTC
CDR3 protein: CASSLDTDRQYGYTF
V gene: TRBV5-4
J gene: TRBJ1-2
D gene: TRBD1
clone size: -

CDR3 DNA: TGTGCCAGCAAGTTCGGGGGTAGCACCGGGGAGCTGTTTTTT
CDR3 protein: CASKFGGSTGELFF
V gene: TRBV6-5
J gene: TRBJ2-2
D gene: -
clone size: -

CDR3 DNA: TGTGCCAGCAGTTACTCTGGGACAGGGGATATGCAGTATTTT
CDR3 protein: CASSYSGTGDMQYF
V gene: TRBV6-5
J gene: TRBJ2-3
D gene: TRBD1
clone size: -

CDR3 DNA: TGTGCCAGCAGCTTCGGAGGGAGGGAGACCCAGTACTTC
CDR3 protein: CASSFGGRETQYF
V gene: TRBV7-2
J gene: TRBJ2-5
D gene: -
clone size: -

CDR3 DNA: TGTGCCAGCAGTTATTCTGGGGGGAGCTCCTACGAGCAGTACTTC
CDR3 protein: CASSYSGGSSYEQYF
V gene: TRBV6-5
J gene: TRBJ2-7
D gene: -
clone size: -

CDR3 DNA: TGTGCCAGTAGTATCGGGGCCGGGTCCTACAATGAGCAGTTCTTC
CDR3 protein: CASSIGAGSYNEQFF
V gene: TRBV19
J gene: TRBJ2-1
D gene: -
clone size: -

CDR3 DNA: TGTGCCTGGAGCCCGGGACTAGAGGGGGAGACCCAGTACTTC
CDR3 protein: CAWSPGLEGETQYF
V gene: TRBV30
J gene: TRBJ2-5
D gene: TRBD2
clone size: -

CDR3 DNA: TGCGCCAGGCCGTTAGGGGGGCCAAATGAAAAACTGTTTTTT
CDR3 protein: CARPLGGPNEKLFF
V gene: TRBV10-1
J gene: TRBJ1-4
D gene: -
clone size: once

CDR3 DNA: TGTGCCAGCAGCCCCCTCTATAAGGGGACAGCCCGGGATGGCTACACCTTC
CDR3 protein: CASSPLYKGTARDGYTF
V gene: TRBV7-6
J gene: TRBJ1-2
D gene: TRBD1
clone size: -

CDR3 DNA: TGTGCCAGCAGTGACTCAAGCGGGGGGGCCAATGAGCAGTTCTTC
CDR3 protein: CASSDSSGGANEQFF
V gene: TRBV6-4
J gene: TRBJ2-1
D gene: TRBD2
clone size: -

CDR3 DNA: TGTGCCAGCAGCCAAGTTGAGAGGGGGACCGCCTCCGGGGGTCCCCAGTACTTC
CDR3 protein: CASSQVERGTASGGPQYF
V gene: TRBV14
J gene: TRBJ2-5
D gene: -
clone size: once

CDR3 DNA: TGTGCCACCAGCGGCGGGACAGCATCCTACAATGAGCAGTTCTTC
CDR3 protein: CATSGGTASYNEQFF
V gene: TRBV15
J gene: TRBJ2-1
D gene: -
clone size: -

CDR3 DNA: TGTGCCAGCTCATACCCCGGGACAGAACAAGAGACCCAGTACTTC
CDR3 protein: CASSYPGTEQETQYF
V gene: TRBV18
J gene: TRBJ2-5
D gene: TRBD1
clone size: -

CDR3 DNA: TGTGCCAGCAGCCAAAAAAGGGGGGGTTCCTCCCTGGGTACGCAGTATTTT
CDR3 protein: CASSQKRGGSSLGTQYF
V gene: TRBV3-1/TRBV3-2
J gene: TRBJ2-3
D gene: -
clone size: -

CDR3 DNA: TGCGCCACTAACAGGGGGGGCACCGGGGAGCTGTTTTTT
CDR3 protein: CATNRGGTGELFF
V gene: TRBV5-1
J gene: TRBJ2-2
D gene: -
clone size: -

CDR3 DNA: TGTGCCAGCTCCACGGGGACAGGGGGGACTCTTAGCACAGATACGCAGTATTTT
CDR3 protein: CASSTGTGGTLSTDTQYF
V gene: TRBV7-2
J gene: TRBJ2-3
D gene: TRBD1
clone size: -

CDR3 DNA: TGTGCCAGCAGCCTGACAAATTCGGGACGGGAACATTTT
CDR3 protein: CASSLTNSGREHF
V gene: TRBV28
J gene: TRBJ1-1
D gene: -
clone size: -

CDR3 DNA: TGCAGCGTTGAAGACGGGGCAAGTAGGAAACTGTTTTTT
CDR3 protein: CSVEDGASRKLFF
V gene: TRBV29-1
J gene: TRBJ1-4
D gene: -
clone size: -

CDR3 DNA: TGTGCCAGCAGCTATAAGGGAGACAAAAGAGAGACCCAGTACTTC
CDR3 protein: CASSYKGDKRETQYF
V gene: TRBV7-9
J gene: TRBJ2-5
D gene: -
clone size: -

CDR3 DNA: TGTGCCAGTAGTATACTACGGACAGCGAACACCGGGGAGCTGTTTTTT
CDR3 protein: CASSILRTANTGELFF
V gene: TRBV19
J gene: TRBJ2-2
D gene: -
clone size: -

CDR3 DNA: TGTGCCACCAGTGATAGGACCTCGGGACTACCTAGCACAGATACGCAGTATTTT
CDR3 protein: CATSDRTSGLPSTDTQYF
V gene: TRBV24-1
J gene: TRBJ2-3
D gene: TRBD2
clone size: once

CDR3 DNA: TGTGCCAGCAGCGTGCTAAAGACGAACACTGAAGCTTTCTTT
CDR3 protein: CASSVLKTNTEAFF
V gene: TRBV5-4
J gene: TRBJ1-1
D gene: -
clone size: few

CDR3 DNA: TGTGCCAGCAGCGTAGGAGCAGGGGCGAGGAACACTGAAGCTTTCTTT
CDR3 protein: CASSVGAGARNTEAFF
V gene: TRBV9
J gene: TRBJ1-1
D gene: -
clone size: once

CDR3 DNA: TGTGCCAGCAGCTTGACAGGGAGGGACATTCAGTACTTC
CDR3 protein: CASSLTGRDIQYF
V gene: TRBV5-5
J gene: TRBJ2-4
D gene: -
clone size: -

CDR3 DNA: TGTGCCAGCAGCTCCCGTGGGGGCTCAATGAACACTGAAGCTTTCTTT
CDR3 protein: CASSSRGGSMNTEAFF
V gene: TRBV5-4
J gene: TRBJ1-1
D gene: -
clone size: -

CDR3 DNA: TGTGCCAGCAGCCAAGTGGACAACACTGGTGAAAAACTGTTTTTT
CDR3 protein: CASSQVDNTGEKLFF
V gene: TRBV4-2
J gene: TRBJ1-4
D gene: -
clone size: -

CDR3 DNA: TGTGCCAGCAGCCGGGGAGAGGTAAACTCACCCCTCCACTTT
CDR3 protein: CASSRGEVNSPLHF
V gene: TRBV14
J gene: TRBJ1-6
D gene: -
clone size: -

CDR3 DNA: TGTGCCAGCAGTGCCGGGACAGGAGGCACCGGGGAGCTGTTTTTT
CDR3 protein: CASSAGTGGTGELFF
V gene: TRBV6-4
J gene: TRBJ2-2
D gene: TRBD1
clone size: -

CDR3 DNA: TGTGCCAGCAGCTTAGTATCTCAGGGAAACACTGAAGCTTTCTTT
CDR3 protein: CASSLVSQGNTEAFF
V gene: TRBV7-6
J gene: TRBJ1-1
D gene: -
clone size: few

CDR3 DNA: TGTGCCAGCAGCTTAGGCGTAGCGGGGGGTCGCACAGATACGCAGTATTTT
CDR3 protein: CASSLGVAGGRTDTQYF
V gene: TRBV7-9
J gene: TRBJ2-3
D gene: TRBD2
clone size: -

CDR3 DNA: TGTGCCAGCAGAGACGGTGGTGGCTACACCTTC
CDR3 protein: CASRDGGGYTF
V gene: TRBV6-6
J gene: TRBJ1-2
D gene: -
clone size: -

CDR3 DNA: TGTGCCAGCAGTTGGACAGGGGGTACAGATACGCAGTATTTT
CDR3 protein: CASSWTGGTDTQYF
V gene: TRBV6-6
J gene: TRBJ2-3
D gene: TRBD1
clone size: -

CDR3 DNA: TGTGCCAGCAGTTTGTTGGGGGGCACTGAAGCTTTCTTT
CDR3 protein: CASSLLGGTEAFF
V gene: TRBV12-3/TRBV12-4
J gene: TRBJ1-1
D gene: -
clone size: once

CDR3 DNA: TGTGCCAGCAGCCAGGCGCGGTATACGCAGTATTTT
CDR3 protein: CASSQARYTQYF
V gene: TRBV3-1/TRBV3-2
J gene: TRBJ2-3
D gene: -
clone size: -